This T cell receptor beta chain was recorded in a study of blood T cell repertoires in COVID-19. Overall study context: T cells, B-cell-depleted T cells, or PBMCs supplied cDNA or gDNA.

Deletions cut 0 bases from V and 4 bases from J, with 13 bases between. From germline, CDR1 is SGHDT and CDR2 YYEEEE. The CDR3 consists of 15 residues. TCRdb's table, derived via immunoSEQ multiplex PCR, lists solely in-frame clones and lacks some. Of some 230,000 clones listed, around 84% are singletons. The specimen sequenced was peripheral blood. V is TRBV5-6 and J is TRBJ1-2; D gene ambiguous. This sequence originates from a man aged 45-65 years who had recovered from COVID-19. The chain's CDR3 is CASSLGPEDFYGYTF. The CDR3 DNA reads TGTGCCAGCAGCTTGGGGCCGGAGGATTTCTATGGCTACACCTTC.